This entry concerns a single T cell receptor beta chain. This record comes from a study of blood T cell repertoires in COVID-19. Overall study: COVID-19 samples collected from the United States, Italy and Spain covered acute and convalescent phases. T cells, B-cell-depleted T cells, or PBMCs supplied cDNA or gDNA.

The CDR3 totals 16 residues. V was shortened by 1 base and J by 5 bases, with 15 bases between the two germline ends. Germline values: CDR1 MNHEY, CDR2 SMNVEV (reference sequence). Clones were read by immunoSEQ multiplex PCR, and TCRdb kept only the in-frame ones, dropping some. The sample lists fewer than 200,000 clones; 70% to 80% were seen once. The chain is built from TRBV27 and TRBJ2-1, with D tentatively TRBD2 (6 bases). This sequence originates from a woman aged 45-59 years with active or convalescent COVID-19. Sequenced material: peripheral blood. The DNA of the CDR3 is TGTGCCAGCAGTTTATGGTGGGGGGATAGGGACAATGAGCAGTTCTTC. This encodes CASSLWWGDRDNEQFF.